These T cell receptor beta chains were read from a single sample in a study of blood T cell repertoires in COVID-19. Data came from immunoSEQ multiplex PCR; TCRdb stores just in-frame clones and leaves some out. The table records about 130,000 clones, roughly 88% of them present only once. Sequencing was carried out using peripheral blood. These receptors came from a man aged 45-65 years with acute or convalescent COVID-19. Both conserved end residues are trimmed from each CDR3. The size field is filled for only some rows; it gives once, few, many or a size class.

TRBJ2-2	TRBV20-1	-	SASPGGGELF
TRBJ1-1	TRBV2	-	ASRTQVNTEAF
TRBJ1-1	TRBV19	-	ASRGTARNTEAF
TRBJ1-6	TRBV7-9	-	ASSSDPSPLH
TRBJ1-4	TRBV3-1/TRBV3-2	-	ASSQGQGQGNEKLF
TRBJ2-1	TRBV5-1	-	ASSGTGLTNEQF
TRBJ2-7	TRBV28	-	ASSSESERY
TRBJ1-1	TRBV19	-	ASKAGGTEAF
TRBJ2-1	TRBV10-1	-	ASSEWAANEQF
TRBJ2-1	TRBV19	-	ASSIRTSGSAEQF
TRBJ2-2	TRBV3-1/TRBV3-2	few	ASSPGFGELF
TRBJ1-2	TRBV29-1	-	SVVGGNYYGYT
TRBJ1-5	TRBV7-6	-	ASSLASGVNQPQH
TRBJ1-6	TRBV7-2	-	ASSLTPFRGKGSPLH
TRBJ2-1	TRBV28	-	ASSSPPGGGTYNEQF
TRBJ1-6	TRBV11-2	-	ASSLKIPQGYNSPLH
TRBJ1-5	TRBV2	-	ASRSVGDQPQH
TRBJ1-1	TRBV28	-	ASSLGTGYTEAF
TRBJ1-4	TRBV29-1	-	SVGTGGDHEKLF
TRBJ2-7	TRBV5-1	once	ASSWGGGRDEQY
TRBJ2-5	TRBV5-8	-	ASSEARRGPQETQY
TRBJ1-1	TRBV5-1	once	ASSLGVGTEAF